This entry lists 12 T cell receptor beta chains sequenced from one sample in a study of cytomegalovirus exposure and HLA in healthy donors. PCR primers comprised 60 Vbeta and 13 Jbeta primers. Some clones are missing from TCRdb's copy, which holds only in-frame ones; the method was immunoSEQ multiplex PCR. Its table records about 160,000 clones. Input material: PBMCs. These receptors originate from a woman aged 55-69 years in good health and CMV-seronegative.

The CDR3 loop reads CASSFRLVLDEQFF. The CDR3 region has the DNA TGTGCCAGCAGTTTTAGGCTAGTTTTGGATGAGCAGTTCTTC. The genes are TRBV6-5 and TRBJ2-1; no clear D. CDR1 is MNHEY and CDR2 is SVGAGI in the germline V gene. Trimming removed 4 bases from V and 8 bases from J, with 15 bases in between. CDR3 length: 14 residues.

The CDR3, as DNA: TGTGCCAGCAGTTATACTACAGGGTCAGATACGCAGTATTTT. Encoded protein: CASSYTTGSDTQYF. V gene TRBV6-5 combines with J gene TRBJ2-3; D possibly corresponds to TRBD1 (6 bases). The length of the CDR3 is 14 residues. The V end lost 3 bases, the J end lost 4 bases, and 11 bases lay between the germline ends. The germline CDR1 and CDR2 sequences are MNHEY and SVGAGI.

V usage is TRBV5-1 and J usage is TRBJ2-1; 9 nucleotides align to TRBD2. Unmatched junction bases numbered 5, after V lost 1 base and J lost 6 bases. Germline V gives CDR1 SGHRS, CDR2 YFSETQ. CDR3 length: 15 amino acids. The CDR3 region is CASSLYGTSSNEQFF. CDR3 bases: TGCGCCAGCAGCTTGTACGGGACTAGCAGCAATGAGCAGTTCTTC.

The chain couples TRBV5-1 to TRBJ1-1; unclear D gene. The CDR3 runs 15 residues. V lost 0 bases and J 1 base, leaving 10 bases between the germline ends. Germline V gene sequence: CDR1 SGHRS, CDR2 YFSETQ. The CDR3 sequence is CASSLDPSGNTEAFF. The CDR3 DNA reads TGCGCCAGCAGCTTGGATCCGTCGGGGAACACTGAAGCTTTCTTT.

CDR3 sequence reads: CASSWGQGNTEAFF. The DNA of the CDR3 is TGCGCCAGCAGCTGGGGCCAGGGGAACACTGAAGCTTTCTTT. The rearrangement links TRBV5-1 to TRBJ1-1; TRBD1 is a possible D gene (5 bases). Trimming took off 3 bases at V and 1 base at J, with 10 bases between the two ends. Germline V lookup: CDR1 SGHRS, CDR2 YFSETQ. This CDR3 region has 14 residues.

The chain carries TRBV6-6 and TRBJ2-5, with D unclear. The tail of the sequence fits TRBJ2-7 better, so the J call may be wrong. The CDR3 is made up of 15 amino acids. Per the germline V gene, CDR1 is MNHNY and CDR2 is SVGAGI (reference sequence). DNA for the CDR3: TGTGCCAGCAGCCCACTTGGTTCTAGCTCCTACGAGCAGTACTTC. Translating it yields CASSPLGSSSYEQYF.

J is TRBJ2-1 and V is TRBV6-1, with a weak D call TRBD1 (6 bases). The CDR3 has 16 residues. The V end was cut by 4 bases, the J end by 0 bases, with 13 bases between. Germline V gene sequence: CDR1 MNHNS, CDR2 SASEGT. The CDR3: CASSGQAKSSYNEQFF. For the CDR3, the DNA is TGTGCCAGCAGTGGACAGGCAAAGAGCTCCTACAATGAGCAGTTCTTC.

The V gene is TRBV19, the J gene TRBJ2-2; 11 nucleotides align to TRBD2. This CDR3 is 16 amino acids long. CDR1 and CDR2 from the germline V gene are LNHDA and SQIVND (reference sequence). V was pared by 6 bases and J by 6 bases, with 9 bases of the junction left unmatched. The CDR3 sequence: CASSHRSSGGAGELFF. CDR3 nucleotide sequence: TGTGCCAGTAGCCACCGGAGTAGCGGGGGGGCCGGGGAGCTGTTTTTT. Full variable domain (remainder filled in from reference TRBV19 and TRBJ2-2): DGGITQSPKYLFRKEGQNVTLSCEQNLNHDAMYWYRQDPGQGLRLIYYSQIVNDFQKGDIAEGYSVSREKKESFPLTVTSAQKNPTAFYLCASSHRSSGGAGELFFGEGSRLTVL.

The chain is built from TRBV15 and TRBJ1-3, with no clear D. CDR1 and CDR2 from the germline V gene are LNHNV and YYDKDF (reference sequence). The CDR3 has 15 amino acids. The germline V and J ends were trimmed by 0 bases and 0 bases, with 6 bases remaining between them. In DNA, the CDR3 is TGTGCCACCAGCAGAGATCGGAGCTCTGGAAACACCATATATTTT. Protein: CATSRDRSSGNTIYF.

The chain employs TRBV2 and TRBJ2-7, with D possibly TRBD2 on 7 matching bases. V was shortened by 11 bases and J by 3 bases, with 11 bases between the two germline ends. The CDR3 extends over 11 amino acids. CDR1 is SNHLY and CDR2 is FYNNEI in the germline V gene. CDR3: CAGGAVYEQYF. DNA for the CDR3: TGTGCCGGGGGGGCGGTCTACGAGCAGTACTTC.

The rearrangement uses TRBV4-2 and TRBJ1-2; 7 bases map to TRBD1. There are 16 residues in the CDR3. The trim removed 1 base at V and 0 bases at J, leaving 5 bases unmatched. The germline V gene encodes CDR1 LGHNA and CDR2 YNFKEQ. The CDR3 spells CASSQATGTTNYGYTF. CDR3 nucleotide sequence: TGTGCCAGCAGCCAAGCGACAGGGACCACTAACTATGGCTACACCTTC.

The chain has TRBV6-6 and TRBJ1-2; the D gene is possibly TRBD1 (5 bases). The CDR3 totals 15 residues. The germline V gene encodes CDR1 MNHNY and CDR2 SVGAGI (reference sequence). Trimming stripped 4 bases from V and 7 bases from J, with 19 bases between. CDR3 region: CASSFSLSGGTGYTF. The CDR3 DNA is TGTGCCAGCAGTTTCTCGTTAAGCGGGGGAACTGGCTACACCTTC.